Only a few counts were recorded for the clone carrying this T cell receptor delta chain. Its specificity is not known. TCRdb's protein for this DNA is that of a much larger clone and differs from the translation at residue 12, likely a read error; the protein shown is the DNA translation. The sample comes from a study of γδ T cells in repeated Plasmodium falciparum infection. About the study: The natural-infection arm compared Malian children under seasonal malaria with matched Australian children. Sampling occurred at baseline, pre-infection for selected infections, and 21 days post-infection.

The trim removed 2 bases at V and 4 bases at J, leaving 25 bases unmatched. The CDR3 runs 22 residues. The V gene's germline CDR1 is TSWWSYY and CDR2 QGS. Vgamma9/Vdelta2+ and Vdelta2-negative gammadelta T cells were flow-sorted from PBMC for bulk sequencing. Each sorted gammadelta sample had TRG and TRD chains sequenced. TCRdb reanalysed the multiplex PCR reads via CATT. The sample carries about 93,000 delta-chain clones, less than 1% recorded once. General observations from the study: Vdelta2-negative gammadelta repertoires appeared less diverse and less shared in Malian than Australian children.

V gene TRDV1 combines with J gene TRDJ1, with TRDD3 matching over 10 bases. TCRdb does not report a J gene; here it was assigned by matching the DNA to germline references. This receptor was taken from a pool of human donors (malaria-infected and uninfected, not separated). Sequenced input: gamma-delta T cells from blood. CDR3 protein: CALGEFLRGSVPGDTRGDKLIF. DNA of the CDR3: TGTGCTCTTGGGGAATTTCTACGGGGATCTGTACCGGGGGATACGCGTGGCGATAAACTCATCTTT.